This entry lists 8 T cell receptor beta chains sequenced from one sample in a study of T-cell memory formation after mild COVID-19. MiXCR, applied by TCRdb to the 5' RACE reads, yields one record per CDR3 protein. The table shows roughly 250,000 distinct CDR3 sequences, with less than 20% occurring only once. The material sequenced was PBMCs or a T cell subset sorted from them (not recorded which). The receptor source for this set is a young man who had mild COVID-19 (a few samples of this study predate the infection). Cell type and time point are not known.

This clonotype was seen a handful of times. The chain has TRBV15 and TRBJ1-5, with a weak D call TRBD1 (6 bases). Trimming removed 0 bases from V and 2 bases from J, with 20 bases in between. Germline V gene lookup returns CDR1 LNHNV and CDR2 YYDKDF (reference sequence). This CDR3 comprises 19 residues. In DNA form, the CDR3 reads TGTGCCACCAGCAGAGACGGGTCAGGGGTATTGGGTGGCAATCAGCCCCAGCATTTT. Its protein product is CATSRDGSGVLGGNQPQHF.

V gene TRBV4-3 combines with J gene TRBJ2-5; D possibly uses TRBD1 or TRBD2 (5 bases each). V was pared by 0 bases and J by 2 bases, with 13 bases between. The CDR3 extends over 16 amino acids. In germline, CDR1 is LGHNA, CDR2 YSLEER. The chain's CDR3 is CASSQEHPGPQETQYF. The CDR3 DNA reads TGCGCCAGCAGCCAAGAACACCCGGGGCCTCAAGAGACCCAGTACTTC.

This rearrangement joins TRBV6-2 or TRBV6-3 to TRBJ2-3, with D possibly being TRBD1 (5 bases). Germline CDR1 and CDR2: MNHEY and SVGEGT. The V end was cut by 2 bases, the J end by 13 bases, with 10 bases between. The CDR3 sequence is 11 residues long. CDR3 sequence: CASSYGALKYF. In nucleotides, the CDR3 is TGTGCCAGCAGTTACGGGGCCCTGAAGTATTTT.

The chain links TRBV30 to TRBJ2-7; possibly TRBD1 or TRBD2 for D (7 bases each). CDR1 GTSNPN and CDR2 SVGIG come from the germline V gene (reference sequence). This CDR3 spans 14 amino acids. The V end was cut by 3 bases, the J end by 2 bases, with 14 bases between. The CDR3: CAWRIQGGPYEQYF. CDR3 nucleotide sequence: TGTGCCTGGAGAATCCAGGGGGGGCCCTACGAGCAGTACTTC.

The chain uses TRBV4-3 and TRBJ1-5, with unresolved D. V was clipped by 1 base and J by 4 bases, with 11 bases between them. Per the germline V gene, CDR1 is LGHNA and CDR2 is YSLEER. CDR3 length: 15 amino acids. The CDR3 here is CASSQAVRVNQPQHF. CDR3 nucleotides: TGCGCCAGCAGCCAAGCGGTTAGGGTTAATCAGCCCCAGCATTTT.

The chain has TRBV4-2 and TRBJ2-5, with a possible D match to TRBD2 (6 bases). From germline, CDR1 is LGHNA and CDR2 YNFKEQ. V shed 0 bases and J shed 0 bases, with 8 bases lying between them. CDR3 length: 15 amino acids. The CDR3 sequence: CASSQDRGYQETQYF. CDR3 nucleotides: TGTGCCAGCAGCCAAGATCGGGGGTACCAAGAGACCCAGTACTTC.

This rearrangement joins TRBV20-1 to TRBJ1-1; 7 bases are shared with TRBD1. The CDR3 loop spans 16 amino acids. The germline V gene encodes CDR1 DFQATT and CDR2 SNEGSKA (reference sequence). With 3 bases clipped from V and 0 bases from J, the junction kept 10 bases outside the gene matches. The CDR3 DNA sequence: TGCAGTGCTAGGGACCCACAGGGGCGGTTGAACACTGAAGCTTTCTTT. Translated, it gives CSARDPQGRLNTEAFF.

V is TRBV24-1 and J is TRBJ2-3; 7 nucleotides align to TRBD1. The CDR3 is 16 amino acids. After removal of 4 bases from V and 4 bases from J, the junction contained 10 bases not matched to a gene. Germline V gene sequence: CDR1 KGHDR, CDR2 SFDVKD. CDR3: CATSDTQGLGADTQYF. The CDR3 bases are TGTGCCACCAGTGACACACAGGGGCTTGGGGCAGATACGCAGTATTTT.